The 2 T cell receptor beta chains presented below share a single source sample, sequenced in a study of cytotoxic CD8 clonotypes in ibrutinib-treated CLL. The method was immunoSEQ multiplex PCR; TCRdb's version includes in-frame clones alone and lacks a portion of them. The data show roughly 250,000 clones, 70% seen once. Sequenced material: PBMCs, taken after 24 months of ibrutinib treatment. The origin of the receptors is a human donor with chronic lymphocytic leukemia.

This clone was counted once. This chain's CDR3 is CASSLKQGTEAFF. The CDR3 nucleotides read TGTGCCAGCAGCTTAAAGCAGGGCACTGAAGCTTTCTTT. The chain recombines TRBV7-8 with TRBJ1-1; perhaps TRBD1 as D (5 bases). V dropped 2 bases and J dropped 4 bases, with 8 bases sitting between them. Germline CDR1 reads SGHVS; CDR2 reads FQNEAQ. CDR3 length: 13 amino acids.

This chain joins TRBV9 and TRBJ2-7, with TRBD2 as a possible D gene (5 bases). CDR3 length: 14 amino acids. In germline, CDR1 is SGDLS, CDR2 YYNGEE. Deletions cut 4 bases from V and 1 base from J, with 12 bases between. CDR3 region: CASSLRRGSYEQYF. In DNA, the CDR3 is TGTGCCAGCAGCCTCCGTCGAGGGTCCTACGAGCAGTACTTC.